Listed below are T cell receptor beta chains from one sample, sequenced in a study of T cell changes during pregnancy in multiple sclerosis. This table comes from immunoSEQ multiplex PCR, and its TCRdb copy is limited to in-frame clones, with some not included. This table holds about 73,000 clones, over 80% found once. This specimen was peripheral blood, taken in the third trimester of pregnancy. These receptors were obtained from a female donor in good health, enrolled as a control in a pregnancy study. CDR3s include the opening cysteine and the closing phenylalanine or tryptophan. Clone size, where shown, is once, few, many, or a class for clones that have expanded.

abundance	len	v_gene	CDR3aa
NA	13	TRBV2	CASSVPGVYGYTF
once	15	TRBV5-3	CARRSTSGRTGELFF
NA	13	TRBV30	CAWAWGGPEKLFF
once	16	TRBV7-8	CASIQPGDRELGEQYF
NA	16	TRBV4-1	CASSPSRTHNTGELFF
NA	18	TRBV28	CASRYRDRGTLRLYEQYF
NA	15	TRBV28	CASSFPTGTGNEQFF
NA	16	TRBV11-2	CASSSRLAGGSHEQFF
once	15	TRBV27	CASSLLAGPAYEQYF
NA	14	TRBV7-2	CASSLEATLGEQFF
NA	15	TRBV7-9	CASSFPGQGLHEQFF
NA	16	TRBV7-9	CASGPGQGSMNTEAFF
once	12	TRBV30	CAWRDPQGGYTF
once	13	TRBV27	CASSFRDKSGYTF
NA	14	TRBV12-1	CASSFERGTGELFF
NA	16	TRBV10-3	CAISGGVTSASYEQYF
once	15	TRBV6-6	CASSYQGQGSSEQYF
once	14	TRBV6-1	CASQGGARNQPQHF
NA	15	TRBV4-3	CASSFLSRSTDTQYF
NA	16	TRBV7-2	CASSLGLPSGSYEQYF
NA	16	TRBV7-2	CASSLAQGAVNTEAFF
once	16	TRBV4-1	CASSQDSGGRNYGYTF
NA	16	TRBV5-1	CASSFKLAGGHNEQFF
NA	15	TRBV2	CASSVGTSPVTEAFF
NA	16	TRBV5-1	CASSRSAAPTNEKLFF
few	15	TRBV28	CASSLYGAKDSPLHF
once	11	TRBV2	CASRGASEQYF
few	11	TRBV5-6	CASNGTAKAFF
few	12	TRBV28	CASRIGRAEAFF
NA	13	TRBV7-9	CASSRDREETQYF
NA	13	TRBV19	CASSRDRGNVLTF
NA	13	TRBV5-5	CASSVWTGLGYTF
NA	16	TRBV29-1	CSVPTGASGTTDTQYF
NA	12	TRBV27	CASSLSDSPLHF
NA	15	TRBV13	CASSSLGGGTDTQYF
NA	15	TRBV6-6	CASSYGRGHTDTQYF
NA	16	TRBV18	CASSPPGTSGSYEQYF
NA	15	TRBV29-1	CSVGGARGATDTQYF
NA	13	TRBV18	CASSQAREETQYF
NA	13	TRBV10-3	CAISESGSSPLHF
NA	14	TRBV18	CASSPGGGFTEAFF
once	18	TRBV19	CASSIAMGTSGSGDTQYF
NA	12	TRBV28	CASRPQYYGYTF
once	14	TRBV6-6	CASSYTGSLNEQFF
NA	15	TRBV5-6	CASSLVAGVSNEQFF
NA	14	TRBV7-9	CASSLGGRPYEQYF
NA	17	TRBV5-5	CASSLDLAGVSRDTQYF
NA	16	TRBV7-2	CASSPLWTGALEKLFF
NA	13	TRBV7-9	CASSPGTAYGYTF
NA	15	TRBV4-2	CASSQTTSGQETQYF
once	15	TRBV6-5	CASSYATGGSNEQYF
NA	15	TRBV11-2	CASSFERGGEDTQYF
NA	15	TRBV6-4	CASSPEGSGSNEQFF
NA	15	TRBV11-2	CASSYGSGKNYGYTF
NA	14	TRBV5-8	CASSLGQRAYGYTF
NA	14	TRBV7-8	CASSSHRVEAEAFF
NA	13	TRBV6-1	CASSLTSNYGYTF
NA	14	TRBV6-1	CASSPQTGYYGYTF
NA	14	TRBV5-1	CASSLREAPDTQYF